Following are 13 T cell receptor beta chains from one sample sequenced in a study of T cells in Graves' hyperthyroidism and ophthalmopathy (dated by TCRdb to the late 2010s). Library preparation was by multiplex PCR. The sequencing machine was an Illumina HiSeq 2000. The TCR beta CDR3 regions were amplified from RNA transcripts. The first round of RT-PCR for the TCR CDR3 was performed with the HTBI primer set and the Qiagen OneStep RT-PCR kit. The public sequencing data were trimmed at Q25 with fastp and processed into clonotypes with MiXCR by TCRdb, which kept only in-frame beta chains. When rows share a CDR3 protein, they turn into one entry using the most common DNA and genes. This sample lists a few hundred thousand distinct CDR3 sequences; about 15% were detected once. The top ten hold roughly 33% of the sample. Sequenced: blood. These receptors originate from a woman under 40 with Graves' hyperthyroidism.

This clonotype was counted ten times or more. Written as DNA, the CDR3 is TGCAGTGCTAGAGGGACTAGCGGAGCCCAAGAGACCCAGTACTTC. This sequence encodes CSARGTSGAQETQYF. The chain employs TRBV20-1 and TRBJ2-5; 10 bases are shared with TRBD2. The trim removed 1 base at V and 1 base at J, leaving 3 bases unmatched. The V gene's germline CDR1 is DFQATT and CDR2 SNEGSKA (reference sequence). CDR3 size: 15 residues.

This clonotype was observed a few times. A junction end diverges from the germline sequence, so it may reflect a read error. The chain uses TRBV3-1 and TRBJ2-1; 7 nucleotides align to TRBD1. Germline V gene sequence: CDR1 LGHDT, CDR2 YNNKEL (reference sequence). This CDR3 spans 13 amino acids. CDR3 sequence: CAGSQDRVGEQFF. CDR3 coding DNA: TGTGCCGGCAGCCAAGACAGGGTGGGTGAGCAGTTCTTC.

In its sample, this clonotype was seen many times. DNA for the CDR3: TGTGCCAGCTCACCAGGCGGGAGGGGGTCCCACGAGCAGTACTTC. This sequence encodes CASSPGGRGSHEQYF. The chain combines TRBV18 with TRBJ2-7; the match to TRBD2 covers 9 bases. Germline CDR1 reads KGHSH; CDR2 reads LQKENI. There are 15 residues in the CDR3. J gave up 5 bases and V 2 bases, and 7 bases lay outside the gene matches. Supplemented by reference TRBV18 and TRBJ2-7, the full variable domain reads NAGVMQNPRHLVRRRGQEARLRCSPMKGHSHVYWYRQLPEEGLKFMVYLQKENIIDESGMPKERFSAEFPKEGPSILRIQQVVRGDSAAYFCASSPGGRGSHEQYFGPGTRLTVT.

This clonotype was found a few times. The rearrangement uses TRBV19 and TRBJ1-1; D unresolved. The CDR3 is 15 residues long. Trimming shortened V by 6 bases and J by 4 bases, and 18 bases separated the two germline ends. Germline V gene data show CDR1 as LNHDA and CDR2 as SQIVND (reference sequence). DNA for the CDR3: TGTGCCAGTAGGCCTTTACTAGAGGGTGGCACTGAAGCTTTCTTT. Residues: CASRPLLEGGTEAFF.

A word on this clonotype: A clone one base away is much larger, so this may be a read error. This chain joins TRBV5-1 and TRBJ2-1; perhaps D is TRBD1 or TRBD2 (6 bases each). The germline V gene has CDR1 SGHRS and CDR2 YFSETQ. The CDR3 is made up of 16 amino acids. CDR3 sequence: CASSPGGADSYDEQFF. The CDR3 nucleotides read TGCGCCAGCAGCCCCGGGGGCGCCGACTCCTACGATGAGCAGTTCTTC.

This clonotype has ten or more counts. This chain joins TRBV27 and TRBJ2-1; TRBD1 or TRBD2 may be the D gene (5 bases each). Germline loops: CDR1 MNHEY, CDR2 SMNVEV (reference sequence). The V and J ends lost 8 bases and 8 bases respectively, with 13 bases between them. The CDR3 runs to 12 residues. The CDR3 spells CASGRGEYEQFF. The CDR3 coding sequence is TGTGCCAGCGGTCGGGGCGAGTATGAGCAGTTCTTC.

This chain's CDR3 is CASSKNRDSSYNEQFF. CDR3 DNA sequence: TGTGCCAGCAGCAAGAACAGGGACTCCTCCTACAATGAGCAGTTCTTC. J is TRBJ2-1 and V is TRBV3-1; D may match TRBD1 or TRBD2 (6 bases each). The CDR3 has 16 residues. Trimming took off 5 bases at V and 0 bases at J, with 14 bases between the two ends. The V gene's germline CDR1 is LGHDT and CDR2 YNNKEL (reference sequence).

In its sample, this clonotype was seen a few times. The rearrangement joins TRBV6-2 or TRBV6-3 to TRBJ2-1; D gene unclear. The CDR3 consists of 13 residues. Germline CDR1 and CDR2: MNHEY and SVGEGT. Between the trimmed V and J ends, which lost 7 bases and 6 bases, there was a span of 13 bases. The CDR3 DNA reads as TGTGCCAGCACCCGGGTAGGGTTCAATGAGCAGTTCTTC. It is translated as CASTRVGFNEQFF.

This clonotype appeared many times. The chain employs TRBV7-8 and TRBJ2-3; no clear D gene. V was cut by 4 bases and J by 3 bases, with 14 bases left in between. Germline lookup yields CDR1 SGHVS and CDR2 FQNEAQ. This CDR3 comprises 15 residues. In DNA, the CDR3 is TGTGCCAGCAGCTCCTCGGGCGGAACAACAGATACGCAGTATTTT. Its translation is CASSSSGGTTDTQYF.

This clonotype has just a few counts. The chain has TRBV2 and TRBJ2-2; D gene uncertain. V lost 11 bases, J lost 5 bases, and 18 bases lay in between. The germline gives CDR1 SNHLY, CDR2 FYNNEI. This CDR3 is built from 14 residues. DNA for the CDR3: TGTGCCTCCCGGGCAGGAGAGGAAACCGGGGAGCTGTTTTTT. It encodes CASRAGEETGELFF.

The V gene is TRBV27, the J gene TRBJ1-5; D call uncertain. Trimming took off 6 bases at V and 1 base at J, with 7 bases between the two ends. Looked up from germline, CDR1 is MNHEY and CDR2 is SMNVEV (reference sequence). This CDR3 has 13 residues. The CDR3 sequence is CASRLSSNQPQHF. CDR3 nucleotide sequence: TGTGCCAGCAGGCTCAGCAGCAATCAGCCCCAGCATTTT.

About this clonotype: A much larger clonotype is one base distant, so this may be a read error. V usage is TRBV12-3 or TRBV12-4 and J usage is TRBJ2-2; D is perhaps TRBD2 (5 bases). The CDR3 extends over 13 amino acids. CDR3 region: CAGSLEGTGELFF. As DNA, the CDR3 is TGTGCCGGCAGTTTAGAGGGCACCGGGGAGCTGTTTTTT.

This rearrangement joins TRBV20-1 to TRBJ2-1; no definite D call. V shed 1 base and J shed 0 bases, with 10 bases lying between them. CDR1 and CDR2 (germline): DFQATT, SNEGSKA (reference sequence). The CDR3 is 15 residues long. The CDR3 loop is CSARAPDRSYNEQFF. CDR3 sequence (DNA): TGCAGTGCTAGAGCCCCGGATCGCTCCTACAATGAGCAGTTCTTC.